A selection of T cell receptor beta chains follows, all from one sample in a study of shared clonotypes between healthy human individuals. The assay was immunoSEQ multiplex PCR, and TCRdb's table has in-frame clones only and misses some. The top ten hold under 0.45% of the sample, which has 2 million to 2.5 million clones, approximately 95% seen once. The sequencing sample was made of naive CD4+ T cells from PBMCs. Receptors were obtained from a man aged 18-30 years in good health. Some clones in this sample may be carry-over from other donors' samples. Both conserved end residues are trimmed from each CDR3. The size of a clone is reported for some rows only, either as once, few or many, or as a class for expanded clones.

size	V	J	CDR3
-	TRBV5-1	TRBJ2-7	ASSPDSAQSYEQY
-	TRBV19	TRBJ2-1	ASRDRGDEQF
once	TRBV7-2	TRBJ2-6	ASSLGARSGANVLT
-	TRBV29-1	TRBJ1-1	SVGVRVAVLNTEAF
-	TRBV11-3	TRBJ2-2	ASSLGSERETGELF
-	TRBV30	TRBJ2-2	AWVSGTQVTGELF
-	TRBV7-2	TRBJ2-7	ASSLGGLAGGLRDEQY
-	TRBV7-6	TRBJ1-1	ASSLGVDTEAF
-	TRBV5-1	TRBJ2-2	ASRGTGSGGELF
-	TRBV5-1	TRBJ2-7	ASSLTSGRAYEQY
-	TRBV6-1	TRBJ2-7	ASCRDRAFYEQY
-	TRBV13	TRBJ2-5	ASSRGQGTETQY
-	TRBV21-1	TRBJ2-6	ARSTGAGANVLT
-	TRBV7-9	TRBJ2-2	ASSFWTSGASGELF
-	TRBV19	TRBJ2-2	ASSIGAGANTGELF
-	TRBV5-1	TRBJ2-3	ASSRSGTYTDTQY
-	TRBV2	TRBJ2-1	ASAGGSYNEQF
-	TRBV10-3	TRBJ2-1	AIALAGSGEQF
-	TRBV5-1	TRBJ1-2	ASSSTDRGNGYT
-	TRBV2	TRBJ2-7	ASRWGRVGYEQY
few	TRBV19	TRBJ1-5	ASSYDRGNQPQH
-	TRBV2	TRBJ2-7	ASSDQGYEQY
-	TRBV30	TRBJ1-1	AWRAPGGTEAF
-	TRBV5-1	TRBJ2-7	ASSLATQAYEQY
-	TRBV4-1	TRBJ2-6	ASSPPWQGVGPGANVLT
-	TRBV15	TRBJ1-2	ATSFPGQGHSSDGYT
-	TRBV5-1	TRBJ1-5	ASSLGTGGGQPQH
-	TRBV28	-	ASSISRWGTTSAYEQY
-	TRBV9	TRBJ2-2	ASSPDGRGKDGELF
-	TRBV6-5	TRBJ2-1	ASSYSQTYNEQF
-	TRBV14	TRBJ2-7	ASSSGTGSYEQY
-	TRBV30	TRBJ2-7	AWSVHGVPSYEQY
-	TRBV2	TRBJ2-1	ASSPGLDSYNEQF
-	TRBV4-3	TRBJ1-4	ASSLGVGSTNEKLF
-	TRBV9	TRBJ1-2	ASSASGQGEDGYT
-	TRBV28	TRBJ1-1	ASSLVRTEAF
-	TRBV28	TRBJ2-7	ASSHWTSGNPYEQY
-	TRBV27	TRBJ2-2	ASSFDFRGHHTGELF
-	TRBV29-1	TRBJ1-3	SVFGINSGNTIY
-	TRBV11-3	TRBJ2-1	ASSLPPGQVVDEQF
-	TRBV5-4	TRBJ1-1	ASSSMTRYYTEAF
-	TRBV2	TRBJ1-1	ASREQGANTEAF